In its sample, the clone carrying this T cell receptor (beta chain) was seen once. Genomic DNA provided the template from which TCR beta CDR3 was amplified by two-round multiplex PCR. The first PCR round targeted every TRBV and TRBJ gene with specific primers. TCRdb used MiXCR to reprocess the multiplex PCR reads, holding one entry per CDR3 protein. The sample has 20,000 to 30,000 distinct CDR3 sequences, about 40% seen once. Germline CDR1 reads DFQATT; CDR2 reads SNEGSKA (reference sequence). The CDR3 loop spans 16 amino acids. Trimming cost V 0 bases and J 13 bases, with 28 bases left between them. The data originate from a study of prognosis after radiotherapy for stage I lung cancer.

The source was PBMCs, collected before or after stereotactic body radiation therapy (not recorded which). This chain links TRBV20-1 with TRBJ2-7; no firm D call. The clonotype comes from a donor over 45 with non-small cell lung cancer. The chain's CDR3 is CSARDPPRYPTYGHYF. The CDR3 DNA is TGCAGTGCTAGAGACCCCCCCAGGTATCCCACCTACGGGCATTACTTC.